This T cell receptor (beta chain) was recorded in a study of regulatory T cells in long-lasting Graves disease. Study-wide results and limits: The TCR repertoire of persistent Graves' patients was less diverse than that of newly diagnosed ones.

This clonotype has a count of ten or more. Its antigen remains unknown. To make TCR beta libraries, researchers used iRepertoire HTBI primers and Arm-PCR of CDR3 regions. TCRdb independently ran MiXCR on the multiplex PCR reads; one entry per CDR3 protein. In the table there are a few hundred thousand distinct CDR3 sequences, 12% of which are singletons. Documented time point: newly diagnosed GD, antithyroid drugs for less than 3 months. PBMC-extracted RNA yielded the TCR library. A volume of roughly 8.4 milliliters of peripheral blood was collected in EDTA tubes. This CDR3 has 10 residues. The germline gives CDR1 DFQATT, CDR2 SNEGSKA (reference sequence). Trimming took off 0 bases at V and 10 bases at J, with 4 bases between the two ends. This sample was shared with a second study, whose subject was T cells in Graves' hyperthyroidism and ophthalmopathy. From that paper: No ophthalmopathy progression within 18 months constituted stable Graves' hyperthyroidism. Stable hyperthyroidism and ophthalmopathy were separated using 13 V-J signatures.

This sample comprised peripheral blood mononuclear cells (PBMCs), obtained at new diagnosis, from a patient treated with antithyroid drugs. The clonotype was recovered from a woman younger than 30 with Graves disease. The V call is TRBV20-1, the J call TRBJ1-3; D gene uncertain. The CDR3 loop reads CSARDRTIYF. The CDR3 DNA is TGCAGTGCTAGAGACAGAACCATATATTTT.